These T cell receptor beta chains were read from a single sample in a study of CD8 T cells in Susac syndrome. MiXCR was run by TCRdb on the immunoSEQ multiplex PCR reads, yielding one entry per CDR3 protein. The table shows over 150,000 distinct CDR3 sequences, with 90% to 95% occurring only once. The specimen was CD4+ T cells from PBMCs. The receptors were gathered from a human donor with multiple sclerosis. CDR3s include the opening cysteine and the closing phenylalanine or tryptophan. D genes are given only for firm matches. Only some rows state a clone size, as once, few, many or a class for expanded clones.

TRBJ1-1,.,TRBV29-1,.,TGCAGCGTTTTTAGCGACTCCATGAACACTGAAGCTTTCTTT,CSVFSDSMNTEAFF
TRBJ2-1,TRBD2,TRBV5-1,.,TGCGCCAGCAGCTTGGCTCCTAGCGGGGGTGGGAATGAGCAGTTCTTC,CASSLAPSGGGNEQFF
TRBJ1-3,.,TRBV7-2,.,TGTGCCAGCAGCTTAGACGGCAGAACCAACACCATATATTTT,CASSLDGRTNTIYF
TRBJ2-1,.,TRBV7-3,.,TGTGCCAGCAGCTCATCGGGTGTGCCCCAGTTCTTC,CASSSSGVPQFF
TRBJ2-3,.,TRBV7-2,once,TGTGCCAGCAGCTTAGGTCCCCCAGGGCTGGTAGATACGCAGTATTTT,CASSLGPPGLVDTQYF
TRBJ2-5,.,TRBV9,.,TGTGCCAGCAGCGTAGGTGGAGTGGAGACCCAGTACTTC,CASSVGGVETQYF
TRBJ2-1,.,TRBV5-1,.,TGCGCCAGCAGCCCGAATGGGGGGGCCGGGGACAATGAGCAGTTCTTC,CASSPNGGAGDNEQFF
TRBJ2-5,.,TRBV28,.,TGTGCCAGCAGTTTTTTGAGACAAACCCAGTACTTC,CASSFLRQTQYF
TRBJ2-3,TRBD1,TRBV12-3/TRBV12-4,.,TGTGCCAGCAGGACGGGACAGGATTTCACAGATACGCAGTATTTT,CASRTGQDFTDTQYF
TRBJ1-2,.,TRBV5-4,few,TGTGCCAGCAGCTTGACAGGCTATGGCTACACCTTC,CASSLTGYGYTF
TRBJ1-3,.,TRBV7-2,.,TGTGCCAGCAGCTTACAGGGGAACTCTGGAAACACCATATATTTT,CASSLQGNSGNTIYF
TRBJ1-2,.,TRBV9,.,TGTGCCAGCAGCGCGCAAGACCATGGCTACACCTTC,CASSAQDHGYTF
TRBJ2-1,.,TRBV20-1,.,TGCAGTGCCCGGGGCGGGACGGGGTCCTACAATGAGCAGTTCTTC,CSARGGTGSYNEQFF
TRBJ1-1,TRBD1,TRBV29-1,.,TGCAGCGTCCACAGACAGGGCCGGAACACTGAAGCTTTCTTT,CSVHRQGRNTEAFF
TRBJ2-2,.,TRBV20-1,.,TGCAGTGCTAGACACGTAACCACCGGGGAGCTGTTTTTT,CSARHVTTGELFF
TRBJ1-6,.,TRBV6-5,.,TGTGCCAGCAGTTACTCCAAGCATTTAAGCTCCTATAATTCACCCCTCCACTTT,CASSYSKHLSSYNSPLHF
TRBJ1-5,.,TRBV3-1,once,TGTGCCAGCAGTCCTCAATTCAGTGGTAATCAGCCCCAGCATTTT,CASSPQFSGNQPQHF
TRBJ2-1,TRBD2,TRBV5-6,.,TGTGCCAGCAGTCCCCGGGGTAGCGGGAGTGGTAATGAGCAGTTCTTC,CASSPRGSGSGNEQFF
TRBJ2-7,TRBD2,TRBV12-3/TRBV12-4,.,TGTGCCAGCAGTTTATCGTACGGGACTAGCGGGGTTAACGAGCAGTACTTC,CASSLSYGTSGVNEQYF
TRBJ1-3,.,TRBV14,.,TGTGCCAGCAGCCTACGCCTGGCGGCACGAGGAAACACCATATATTTT,CASSLRLAARGNTIYF
TRBJ2-6,.,TRBV27,.,TGTGCCAGCAGTTTATATTATAAACAGGGATTCCTCTCTGGGGCCAACGTCCTGACTTTC,CASSLYYKQGFLSGANVLTF
TRBJ2-3,TRBD1,TRBV7-2,once,TGTGCCAGCAGCCCGGGGACAGACTTTAGCACAGATACGCAGTATTTT,CASSPGTDFSTDTQYF
TRBJ1-5,TRBD1,TRBV2,.,TGTGCCAGCAAGTCTGGACAGGGGTACATGAGCAATCAGCCCCAGCATTTT,CASKSGQGYMSNQPQHF
TRBJ2-7,TRBD2,TRBV7-2,.,TGTGCCAGCAGCTTAGGGGGAGGGCCAAGCGAGCAGTACTTC,CASSLGGGPSEQYF
TRBJ1-5,.,TRBV10-3,.,TGTGCCGTCAGTGTAGACTATAGCAATCAGCCCCAGCATTTT,CAVSVDYSNQPQHF
TRBJ2-1,.,TRBV5-1,.,TGCGCCAGCAGCAGGCGACAGGAGCCTTTGGTCTTC,CASSRRQEPLVF
TRBJ2-2,TRBD2,TRBV20-1,.,TGCAGTGCTAGAAACCCCCAGCGGGGGCTCACCGGGGAGCTGTTTTTT,CSARNPQRGLTGELFF